These 27 T cell receptor beta chains came from one sample sequenced in a study of cytomegalovirus exposure and HLA in healthy donors (dated by TCRdb to 2016 to 2017). Library method: the immunoSEQ multiplex PCR assay. The multiplex PCR relied on a mix of 60 forward primers for TCR Vbeta segments and 13 reverse primers for TCR Jbeta segments. The table was pulled from immuneACCESS by TCRdb, which kept in-frame rearrangements only. Such tables lose some clones; where checked, under half of the loss comes from unresolved V genes, and the rest has no known cause. Counted in this sample were about 160,000 clones; around 68% of them appeared once. Roughly 1.4% of the sample comes from the top ten. The sequencing sample was made of PBMCs. All receptors come from a man aged 50 to 60 in good health and CMV-seronegative.

The V gene is TRBV12-5, the J gene TRBJ2-1; tentative D call: TRBD2 (6 bases). The V gene's germline CDR1 is LGHNT and CDR2 FRNRAP. The CDR3 runs 14 residues. Trimming left V 9 bases short and J 1 base short, with 13 bases between. CDR3 in amino acids: CASAAGGSYNEQFF. DNA of the CDR3: TGTGCTAGCGCCGCCGGGGGATCCTACAATGAGCAGTTCTTC.

This clone showed up just a few times. The chain has TRBV19 and TRBJ1-2, with D possibly matching TRBD1 (6 bases). V was cut by 8 bases and J by 8 bases, with 21 bases left in between. The germline V gene has CDR1 LNHDA and CDR2 SQIVND (reference sequence). This CDR3 has 14 residues. CDR3 loop: CASANRGQKGGYTF. In DNA form, the CDR3 reads TGTGCCAGTGCCAACCGGGGACAAAAAGGCGGCTACACCTTC.

The V call is TRBV5-6, the J call TRBJ2-5, with 7 bases identical to TRBD2. Germline V gives CDR1 SGHDT, CDR2 YYEEEE. Trimming took 0 bases from V and 3 from J; bases not matched to a gene: 8. This CDR3 is 16 amino acids long. The CDR3 protein is CASSLGRAGVEETQYF. CDR3 DNA: TGTGCCAGCAGCTTGGGTAGGGCGGGGGTGGAAGAGACCCAGTACTTC.

This clone was picked up one time. The J gene is TRBJ2-6, the V gene TRBV12-5, with 7 bases fitting TRBD1. The germline V gene has CDR1 LGHNT and CDR2 FRNRAP. With V trimmed by 6 bases and J by 12 bases, 8 bases remained unmatched. CDR3 size: 13 residues. CDR3 amino acids: CASGTDRAPVLTF. In nucleotides, the CDR3 is TGTGCTAGTGGCACCGACAGGGCCCCCGTCCTGACTTTC.

The chain has TRBV5-8 and TRBJ2-7, with TRBD2 matching over 7 bases. This CDR3 is 12 amino acids long. V shed 0 bases and J 6 bases; nucleotides not matched to a gene: 0. Germline values: CDR1 SGHTS, CDR2 YDEGEE. CDR3 loop: CASSLERGEQYF. The CDR3 DNA reads as TGTGCCAGCAGCTTGGAGCGGGGCGAGCAGTACTTC.

The CDR3 here is CASSIQGAKNTEAFF. In nucleotides, the CDR3 is TGCGCCAGCAGCATACAGGGGGCTAAGAACACTGAAGCTTTCTTT. The chain recombines TRBV5-1 with TRBJ1-1; 9 bases fit TRBD1. CDR3 length: 15 amino acids. The germline gives CDR1 SGHRS, CDR2 YFSETQ. V lost 4 bases, J lost 1 base, and 5 bases stayed unmatched.

V is TRBV6-1 and J is TRBJ2-3, with a tentative D call TRBD2 (6 bases). The CDR3 covers 15 residues. Germline CDR1 MNHNS, CDR2 SASEGT. Deletions cut 6 bases from V and 4 bases from J, with 17 bases between. The DNA for the CDR3 is TGTGCCAGCAGGGGGGGTTTCGGTCGAGCAGATACGCAGTATTTT. Protein sequence: CASRGGFGRADTQYF.

J is TRBJ2-7 and V is TRBV10-3; no reliable D call. Germline lookup yields CDR1 ENHRY and CDR2 SYGVKD. The V end was cut by 4 bases, the J end by 4 bases, with 5 bases between. The CDR3 runs to 11 residues. CDR3 sequence: CAISGAYEQYF. The CDR3 DNA reads TGTGCCATCAGTGGCGCTTACGAGCAGTACTTC.

The V and J genes are TRBV5-1 and TRBJ2-7, with 14 bases matching TRBD2. V lost 4 bases to trimming and J lost 6 bases; unmatched junction nucleotides: 6. Germline V gene lookup returns CDR1 SGHRS and CDR2 YFSETQ. This CDR3 has 15 amino acids. The CDR3 protein is CASSLTSGGAGEQYF. CDR3 DNA: TGCGCCAGCAGCCTGACTAGCGGGGGGGCGGGCGAGCAGTACTTC.

This clone was seen repeatedly, ten times or more. V gene TRBV6-6 combines with J gene TRBJ2-7; 7 nucleotides line up with TRBD1. The CDR3 extends over 15 amino acids. With V trimmed by 6 bases and J by 2 bases, 10 bases remained unmatched. CDR1 is MNHNY and CDR2 is SVGAGI in the germline V gene (reference sequence). This CDR3 reads CASRFWTGGAYEQYF. In DNA, the CDR3 is TGTGCCAGCAGATTCTGGACAGGAGGCGCCTACGAGCAGTACTTC.

V is TRBV9 and J is TRBJ2-3, with 13 bases that match TRBD2. The CDR3 totals 23 residues. V lost 2 bases and J lost 5; bases outside the gene matches: 26. Germline V gene lookup returns CDR1 SGDLS and CDR2 YYNGEE. The CDR3 loop is CASSVLPGGGTSGALSLGDTQYF. The CDR3 region has the DNA TGTGCCAGCAGCGTCCTCCCAGGTGGGGGGACTAGCGGGGCACTAAGTCTAGGAGATACGCAGTATTTT.

This rearrangement joins TRBV7-9 to TRBJ2-5; D is possibly TRBD1 (5 bases). Germline CDR1 reads SEHNR; CDR2 reads FQNEAQ (reference sequence). This CDR3 has 13 amino acids. Trimming removed 4 bases from V and 3 bases from J, with 9 bases in between. DNA of the CDR3: TGTGCCAGCAGCTGGGGCCCCAAAGAGACCCAGTACTTC. It yields the protein CASSWGPKETQYF.

CDR3 nucleotide sequence: TGTGCCAGCAGCTTAGGAGGGGGAGAGAATGAAAAACTGTTTTTT. This gives the protein CASSLGGGENEKLFF. This chain joins TRBV7-9 and TRBJ1-4; tentative D call: TRBD1 (6 bases). Germline-derived CDR1 and CDR2 are SEHNR and FQNEAQ (reference sequence). This CDR3 is built from 15 residues. Trimming stripped 1 base from V and 5 bases from J, with 11 bases between.

V gene TRBV18 combines with J gene TRBJ1-6; 9 bases line up with TRBD1. The CDR3 length is 14 residues. CDR1 is KGHSH and CDR2 is LQKENI in the germline V gene. V lost 4 bases to trimming and J lost 7 bases; unmatched junction nucleotides: 2. The CDR3 is CASSRDRENSPLHF. The CDR3 bases are TGTGCCAGCTCACGGGACAGGGAAAATTCACCCCTCCACTTT.

This clone was found a few times. The junction departs from germline at one end; a sequencing error may be responsible. The genes are TRBV7-7 and TRBJ2-1, with 9 bases lining up with TRBD1. The CDR3 contains 15 residues. Germline CDR1 and CDR2: SSHAT and FNYEAQ (reference sequence). The CDR3 DNA sequence: TGTGCTAGCAGCGAGTGGACAGGGGAGGGTGGGGAGCAGTTCTTC. Its translation: CASSEWTGEGGEQFF.

The chain is built from TRBV5-4 and TRBJ2-7; 8 bases are shared with TRBD1. V lost 0 bases, J lost 5 bases, and 4 bases stayed unmatched. From germline, CDR1 is SGHNT and CDR2 YYREEE (reference sequence). The CDR3 has 14 amino acids. In nucleotides, the CDR3 is TGTGCCAGCAGCTTGGCGGGACAGGTCGACGAGCAGTACTTC. It codes for CASSLAGQVDEQYF.

The CDR3 bases are TGCGCCAGCAGCCTGACTAGCGGGGGACCCCGCCCTGAGCAGTTCTTC. It yields the protein CASSLTSGGPRPEQFF. This chain connects TRBV4-1 to TRBJ2-1; TRBD2 aligns across 12 bases. The CDR3 spans 16 residues. The germline CDR1 and CDR2 sequences are MGHRA and YSYEKL. Trimming took 4 bases from V and 9 from J; bases not matched to a gene: 10.

The chain links TRBV11-2 to TRBJ2-7, with unresolved D. CDR3 length: 14 residues. Germline V gene data show CDR1 as SGHAT and CDR2 as FQNNGV. Trimming shortened V by 1 base and J by 2 bases, and 9 bases separated the two germline ends. The CDR3 coding sequence is TGTGCCAGCAGCTTAGCCTACCGAGCCTACGAGCAGTACTTC. It specifies CASSLAYRAYEQYF.

V and J are TRBV7-9 and TRBJ1-1; D unresolved. The germline gives CDR1 SEHNR, CDR2 FQNEAQ (reference sequence). CDR3 size: 13 residues. Trimming stripped 1 base from V and 10 bases from J, with 13 bases between. CDR3 in DNA: TGTGCCAGCAGCTTAGAAGTGAAGAGCGTAGCTTTCTTT. Encoded protein: CASSLEVKSVAFF.

Only a few counts were recorded for this clone. This chain links TRBV5-1 with TRBJ1-2; TRBD1 aligns across 8 bases. CDR3 length: 14 residues. In germline, CDR1 is SGHRS, CDR2 YFSETQ. V was pared by 0 bases and J by 8 bases, with 6 bases of the junction left unmatched. CDR3 coding DNA: TGCGCCAGCAGCTTGGAGGACAGGGCCATCGGCTACACCTTC. It is translated as CASSLEDRAIGYTF.

This clone was seen a handful of times. The DNA for the CDR3 is TGCGCCAGCAGCCAAGTATCGCAGGCAAATGAAAAACTGTTTTTT. It encodes CASSQVSQANEKLFF. This sequence joins TRBV4-1 and TRBJ1-4; the D is unclear. Trimming left V 1 base short and J 5 bases short, with 11 bases between. Germline V gene sequence: CDR1 MGHRA, CDR2 YSYEKL. The CDR3 runs 15 residues.

To note about this clone: The sample carries other DNA sequences with the same CDR3. The chain carries TRBV5-1 and TRBJ2-7; D is unclear. The germline V gene encodes CDR1 SGHRS and CDR2 YFSETQ. V lost 4 bases and J lost 1, with 6 bases in between. The CDR3 has 12 residues. CDR3 protein: CASSAGSYEQYF. Written as DNA, the CDR3 is TGCGCCAGCAGCGCCGGGTCCTACGAGCAGTACTTC.

This clone has only a few counts. This chain links TRBV6-1 with TRBJ1-2; TRBD1 matches at 7 bases. V trimming: 3 bases; J trimming: 0 bases; junction bases outside the gene matches: 1. The germline V gene encodes CDR1 MNHNS and CDR2 SASEGT. This CDR3 has 14 residues. CDR3 sequence (DNA): TGTGCCAGCAGTGAGGGGACAGCTAACTATGGCTACACCTTC. This gives the protein CASSEGTANYGYTF.

The V gene is TRBV10-3, the J gene TRBJ1-6, with a weak D call TRBD1 (6 bases). The CDR3 contains 12 residues. V lost 6 bases, J lost 10 bases, and 10 bases lay in between. CDR1 and CDR2 from the germline V gene are ENHRY and SYGVKD. The CDR3 DNA follows: TGTGCCATCAGGGGACATGGGTCACCCCTCCACTTT. Translated: CAIRGHGSPLHF.

The J gene is TRBJ1-6, the V gene TRBV27, with 10 bases matching TRBD1. This CDR3 is 14 amino acids long. V lost 8 bases and J lost 10; bases outside the gene matches: 8. Germline-derived CDR1 and CDR2 are MNHEY and SMNVEV (reference sequence). In DNA, the CDR3 is TGTGCCAGCCGGCGGGACAGGGGAGGATCACCCCTCCACTTT. Its translation: CASRRDRGGSPLHF.

V gene TRBV28 combines with J gene TRBJ2-1; 10 nucleotides match TRBD1. The germline V gene has CDR1 MDHEN and CDR2 SYDVKM. J gave up 8 bases and V 7 bases, and 14 bases lay outside the gene matches. The length of the CDR3 is 16 residues. This CDR3 is CASTPTPGQGLDEQFF. CDR3 nucleotide sequence: TGTGCCAGCACCCCAACTCCGGGACAGGGGTTGGATGAGCAGTTCTTC.

This rearrangement joins TRBV15 to TRBJ2-3, with D hard to call. The CDR3 is 15 amino acids. CDR1 is LNHNV, CDR2 YYDKDF, per germline (reference sequence). V lost 1 base to trimming and J lost 3 bases, with 11 bases between them. The CDR3 DNA is TGTGCCACCAGCAGAGCCCAGGCCCAAACAGATACGCAGTATTTT. It yields the protein CATSRAQAQTDTQYF. Filled out from reference TRBV15 and TRBJ2-3, the complete variable domain reads DAMVIQNPRYQVTQFGKPVTLSCSQTLNHNVMYWYQQKSSQAPKLLFHYYDKDFNNEADTPDNFQSRRPNTSFCFLDIRSPGLGDTAMYLCATSRAQAQTDTQYFGPGTRLTVL.